One TCR beta chain is described in this entry. Antigen: not known. The ends were cut back, 0 bases at V and 4 bases at J, with 10 bases in the middle. Germline CDR1 reads GTSNPN; CDR2 reads SVGIG (reference sequence). The CDR3 loop spans 15 amino acids. The entry originates in a study of cytomegalovirus exposure and HLA in healthy donors. Study outcomes and limitations: A few CMV-associated chains proved CMV antigen-specific in vitro. Researchers had no immune exposure information except CMV serostatus available. For most TCR sequences rarity was the rule, although some public TCRs occurred in many donors.

Primers: 60 Vbeta forward and 13 Jbeta reverse. Some clones are missing from TCRdb's copy, which holds only in-frame ones; the method was immunoSEQ multiplex PCR. This table has about 120,000 clones, 70% to 90% appearing once. Sequenced input: PBMCs. This chain connects TRBV30 to TRBJ2-6; weak D call: TRBD2 (6 bases). This sequence originates from a middle-aged man in good health and CMV-seronegative. The CDR3 DNA is TGTGCCTGGAGTGTTGGGACTTCGGGGGCCAACGTCCTGACTTTC. Translated, it gives CAWSVGTSGANVLTF.